This T cell receptor beta chain was captured in a study of OX40 agonist ivuxolimab in advanced cancers. The wider study: The treatment was a fully human IgG2 OX40 agonist, ivuxolimab. While on treatment, patients had intravenous ivuxolimab at 0.01 to 10 mg/kg every 2 weeks. Aged about 20 to 80 with a mean of about 63 years, they were around 83% male.

The V end lost 9 bases, the J end lost 2 bases, and 13 bases lay between the germline ends. Germline CDR1 and CDR2: MGHDK and SYGVNS. The CDR3 spans 13 residues. Notes on the study in general: At 0.1 to 3.0 mg/kg and by week 6, clonal expansion occurred in CD4+ and CD8+ blood T cells.

A note on this clone: What it binds is not known.

Sequenced by immunoSEQ multiplex PCR; TCRdb stores in-frame clones only, minus some. The table includes tens of thousands of clones, about 79% detected once. Sequencing was performed on CD4+ or CD8+ T cells sorted from blood, taken in a trial of the OX40 agonist ivuxolimab. The rearrangement joins TRBV25-1 to TRBJ1-1; D ambiguous. This TCR came from an adult with an advanced solid tumor such as melanoma, head and neck, liver or kidney cancer. The CDR3 bases are TGTGCCAGTTCATTACACGGAAACACTGAAGCTTTCTTT. This encodes CASSLHGNTEAFF.